A selection of T cell receptor beta chains follows, all from one sample in a study of T cells after yellow fever vaccination. TCRdb processed the 5' RACE reads anew with MiXCR; each CDR3 protein has one entry. The sample yields under 600,000 distinct CDR3 sequences, around a fifth seen once. Sequenced material: PBMCs, taken roughly 23 days after the first yellow fever vaccination. These receptors were collected from a man aged 18 to 30 who received the YFV17D yellow fever vaccine. The CDR3 runs from the conserved cysteine through the conserved F or W. Rows may omit the clone size; those that give it use once, few, many or a size class.

clone size: -; V gene: TRBV15; CDR3 protein: CATSRSGDGTDTQYF
clone size: -; V gene: TRBV20-1; CDR3 protein: CSARPDGWTQYF
clone size: few; V gene: TRBV7-2; CDR3 protein: CASSKWDRDYGYTF
clone size: few; V gene: TRBV4-3; CDR3 protein: CASSQEGTGGEKLFF
clone size: many; V gene: TRBV12-3/TRBV12-4; CDR3 protein: CASSLRQGQGEAFF
clone size: -; V gene: TRBV30; CDR3 protein: CAWSAGTSVNTDTQYF
clone size: few; V gene: TRBV7-6; CDR3 protein: CASSLLGTPLNEQFF
clone size: -; V gene: TRBV6-1; CDR3 protein: CASSDGGSGNYGYTF
clone size: -; V gene: TRBV16; CDR3 protein: CACSQDQNPGGQYF
clone size: few; V gene: TRBV27; CDR3 protein: CASRETQGTLLHEQYF
clone size: -; V gene: TRBV29-1; CDR3 protein: CSAAEAFF
clone size: few; V gene: TRBV10-3; CDR3 protein: CAISESGVSSYNSPLHF
clone size: -; V gene: TRBV3-1; CDR3 protein: CASSQRVDQPQHF
clone size: few; V gene: TRBV7-9; CDR3 protein: CASSIGQAQETQYF
clone size: -; V gene: TRBV10-3; CDR3 protein: CAITVGRAGGTDTQYF
clone size: many; V gene: TRBV20-1; CDR3 protein: CSARMLSGAKNIQYF
clone size: -; V gene: TRBV19; CDR3 protein: CATRIGNTGELFF
clone size: -; V gene: TRBV7-2; CDR3 protein: CASSLPGQHSPLHF
clone size: -; V gene: TRBV19; CDR3 protein: CASSWTSGGHTDTQYF
clone size: many; V gene: TRBV6-5; CDR3 protein: CASSYSDGGTGELFF
clone size: few; V gene: TRBV7-9; CDR3 protein: CASSWGLEIETQYF
clone size: many; V gene: TRBV5-1; CDR3 protein: CASSFGTSSNEQFF
clone size: -; V gene: TRBV6-5; CDR3 protein: CASSYSKLAGGLNTGELFF
clone size: -; V gene: TRBV20-1; CDR3 protein: CSGSQGSRETQYF
clone size: few; V gene: TRBV11-2; CDR3 protein: CASSLDVTTGELFF
clone size: -; V gene: TRBV29-1; CDR3 protein: CSATLVPLGWGTDTQYF
clone size: few; V gene: TRBV20-1; CDR3 protein: CSSLSPRRGTEAFF
clone size: -; V gene: TRBV27; CDR3 protein: CASSQIGQGAQPQHF
clone size: few; V gene: TRBV28; CDR3 protein: CASSFEGGDTQYF
clone size: few; V gene: TRBV6-5; CDR3 protein: CASSYGGAEQETQYF
clone size: many; V gene: TRBV5-1; CDR3 protein: CASSGLAGSSYNEQFF
clone size: few; V gene: TRBV29-1; CDR3 protein: CSVVGTGSEQYF
clone size: -; V gene: TRBV7-2; CDR3 protein: CASSRNGGGVYEQYF
clone size: -; V gene: TRBV7-3; CDR3 protein: CASSYGVGAYNEQFF
clone size: few; V gene: TRBV7-8; CDR3 protein: CASSWRVKGRQSNEQYF
clone size: -; V gene: TRBV3-1; CDR3 protein: CASGSPGLGIDTQYF
clone size: few; V gene: TRBV7-3; CDR3 protein: CASSLTMGLAGEGMGDEQFF
clone size: -; V gene: TRBV6-5; CDR3 protein: CASSYRDPGTSGTDTQYF
clone size: few; V gene: TRBV27; CDR3 protein: CASSSQGDVGSYNEQFF
clone size: -; V gene: TRBV2; CDR3 protein: CASSPLYETQYF
clone size: few; V gene: TRBV12-3/TRBV12-4; CDR3 protein: CASTPPGGRTDTQYF
clone size: few; V gene: TRBV10-2; CDR3 protein: CASRFSGDQETQYF
clone size: few; V gene: TRBV11-2; CDR3 protein: CASHQPGQGRDNEQFF
clone size: many; V gene: TRBV9; CDR3 protein: CASSVDGQGDTGELFF
clone size: few; V gene: TRBV10-3; CDR3 protein: CAISEGGSVTQYF
clone size: -; V gene: TRBV7-2; CDR3 protein: CASSQDRNNQPQHF
clone size: -; V gene: TRBV6-2/TRBV6-3; CDR3 protein: CASSTNWEPNTGELFF